Listed below are T cell receptor beta chains from one sample, sequenced in a study of blood T cell repertoires in COVID-19. Some clones are missing from TCRdb's copy, which holds only in-frame ones; the method was immunoSEQ multiplex PCR. The sample includes 50,000 to 65,000 clones, more than 80% seen only once; the top ten take about 16%. The sequencing sample was made of peripheral blood. The receptors stem from a human donor in a cohort sampled during active COVID-19. Each CDR3 is given with its conserved first and last residue. D genes are given only for firm matches. Part of the rows lack a size; the others show once, few, many or a class for expanded clones.

D gene	V gene	J gene	clone size	CDR3 DNA	CDR3 protein
TRBD1	TRBV18	TRBJ2-5	.	TGTGCCAGCTCACCCCTAGGAACAGGGGGCTTTGGGGGAGAGACCCAGTACTTC	CASSPLGTGGFGGETQYF
.	TRBV24-1	TRBJ1-1	.	TGTGCCACCAGTGACCAGAACAGTAACCAAGCTTTCTTT	CATSDQNSNQAFF
TRBD2	TRBV9	TRBJ2-2	.	TGTGCCAGCAGCACCCGACTAGCGACCGGGGAGCTGTTTTTT	CASSTRLATGELFF
TRBD1	TRBV5-5	TRBJ2-1	.	TGTGCCAGCAGCTTGAGGGCACAGGGGGGCGAGCAGTTCTTC	CASSLRAQGGEQFF
TRBD1	TRBV2	TRBJ1-5	.	TGTGCCAGCAGTGGACAGGGGGTTTATCAGCCCCAGCATTTT	CASSGQGVYQPQHF
.	TRBV6-2/TRBV6-3	TRBJ1-6	few	TGTGCCAGCAGCCGAAACAGGGCTTCAGATTCACCCCTCCACTTT	CASSRNRASDSPLHF
TRBD1	TRBV29-1	TRBJ1-2	.	TGCAGCGTCCGGACAGGGAGCGCCAATGGCTACACCTTC	CSVRTGSANGYTF
TRBD2	TRBV5-1	TRBJ2-7	few	TGCGCCAGCAGCTTGGGAGCGTCGGGCGGGGGGGCCTCCTACGAGCAGTACTTC	CASSLGASGGGASYEQYF
TRBD1	TRBV10-2	TRBJ1-4	.	TGCGCCGCCATGGGACAGGGAGGAGAAAAACTGTTTTTT	CAAMGQGGEKLFF
TRBD1	TRBV30	TRBJ2-1	.	TGTGCCTGGAGTAGGGGGCATGTGTCCAATGAGCAGTTCTTC	CAWSRGHVSNEQFF
.	TRBV19	TRBJ1-2	.	TGTGCCAGTACCCACACGTCAGCTAACTATGGCTACACCTTC	CASTHTSANYGYTF
.	TRBV4-1	TRBJ2-5	.	TGCGCCAGCAGCCAAGTATGGCTAGACAGAGAGACCCAGTACTTC	CASSQVWLDRETQYF
.	TRBV29-1	TRBJ1-1	.	TGCAGCGTTGGACTTCGGGGGGGTACTGAAGCTTTCTTT	CSVGLRGGTEAFF
.	TRBV3-1/TRBV3-2	TRBJ2-3	.	TGTGCCAGCAGCCAAGATCCCCTAGGTACGCAGTATTTT	CASSQDPLGTQYF
.	TRBV5-1	TRBJ1-1	.	TGCGCCAGCAGCAAGGGGCTGAGTATGAACACTGAAGCTTTCTTT	CASSKGLSMNTEAFF
.	TRBV5-1	TRBJ2-3	.	TGCGCCAGCAGCTTTAGGTCGGCAGGGAACACAGATACGCAGTATTTT	CASSFRSAGNTDTQYF
.	TRBV6-5	TRBJ2-7	.	TGTGCCAGCAGTTACTCGTGGAGAGCCTACGAGCAGTACTTC	CASSYSWRAYEQYF
TRBD1	TRBV7-9	TRBJ2-7	many	TGTGCCAGCCGGGCAGGGGGTAGCTCCTACGAGCAGTACTTC	CASRAGGSSYEQYF
.	TRBV28	TRBJ1-1	.	TGTGCCAGCAGCACCAGGCGCAACACTGAAGCTTTCTTT	CASSTRRNTEAFF
.	TRBV4-1	TRBJ1-2	.	TGCGCCAGCAGCCAAGAACCTAATTCCTATGGCTACACCTTC	CASSQEPNSYGYTF
.	TRBV4-1	TRBJ1-2	.	TGCGCCAGCAGCCAAGAGAACATTCACCGTGGCTACACCTTC	CASSQENIHRGYTF
.	TRBV5-1	TRBJ2-7	.	TGCGCCAGCAGCTTGGCGGGGTCCTACGAGCAGTACTTC	CASSLAGSYEQYF
.	TRBV2	TRBJ1-5	.	TGTGCCAGCAGTGAAGGGGCTCCCAATCAGCCCCAGCATTTT	CASSEGAPNQPQHF
.	TRBV19	TRBJ2-2	.	TGTGCCAGTAGTATTAGAAGCGGGCTCCCCGGGGAGCTGTTTTTT	CASSIRSGLPGELFF
.	TRBV6-4	TRBJ1-1	.	TGTGCCAGCAGTGACTCCGCAGGGAACACTGAAGCTTTCTTT	CASSDSAGNTEAFF
.	TRBV27	TRBJ2-1	.	TGTGCCAGCAGTCAAGCCCATGAGCAGTTCTTC	CASSQAHEQFF
.	TRBV5-1	TRBJ1-1	.	TGCGCCAGCGGGCCCCGGGACATTGATGAAGCTTTCTTT	CASGPRDIDEAFF
.	TRBV28	TRBJ2-3	.	TGTGCCAGCAGTTTTTGGGGGGGCGGTACAGATACGCAGTATTTT	CASSFWGGGTDTQYF
.	TRBV5-1	TRBJ1-2	.	TGCGCCAGCAGCGAGAACTATGGCTACACCTTC	CASSENYGYTF
TRBD2	TRBV29-1	TRBJ2-1	.	TGCAGCGTAGGCGGGGGGCAGCAGCAGTTCTTC	CSVGGGQQQFF